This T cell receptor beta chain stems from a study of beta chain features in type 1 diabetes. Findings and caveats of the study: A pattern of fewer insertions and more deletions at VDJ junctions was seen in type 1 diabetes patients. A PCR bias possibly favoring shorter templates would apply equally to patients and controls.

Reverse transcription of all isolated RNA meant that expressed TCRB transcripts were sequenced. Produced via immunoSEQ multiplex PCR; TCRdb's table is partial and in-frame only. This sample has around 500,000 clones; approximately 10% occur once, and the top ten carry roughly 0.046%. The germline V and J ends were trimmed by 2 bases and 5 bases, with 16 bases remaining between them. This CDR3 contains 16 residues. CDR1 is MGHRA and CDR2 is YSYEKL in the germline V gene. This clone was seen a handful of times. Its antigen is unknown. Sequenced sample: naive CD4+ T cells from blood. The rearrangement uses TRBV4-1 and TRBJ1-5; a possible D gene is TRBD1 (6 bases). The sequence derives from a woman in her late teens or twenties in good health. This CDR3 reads CASSQTEGQSYQPQHF. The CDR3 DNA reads TGCGCCAGCAGCCAAACTGAAGGACAGTCGTATCAGCCCCAGCATTTT.